The TCR beta chain described here comes from a study of T cells and Merkel cell carcinoma outcomes. General observations from the study: Repertoire plus T-cell density reportedly predicted Merkel cell carcinoma outcomes.

Regarding this clone: The antigen is unknown. Sequence at one end of the junction differs from germline and may be a read error.

This CDR3 is 12 amino acids long. Germline CDR1 reads LNHDA; CDR2 reads SQIVND (reference sequence). TCRdb keeps only in-frame clones here, not all; method: immunoSEQ multiplex PCR. The sample has roughly 3,100 clones; 60% to 80% are singletons. The V and J genes are TRBV19 and TRBJ1-2; perhaps TRBD1 as D (6 bases). This clonotype was sampled from a human donor with Merkel cell carcinoma. Sequenced material: tumor tissue from Merkel cell carcinoma. Written as DNA, the CDR3 is TGTGCCAGTAGTCGGACAGCGGCTGGCTACATCTTC. The encoded protein is CASSRTAAGYIF.